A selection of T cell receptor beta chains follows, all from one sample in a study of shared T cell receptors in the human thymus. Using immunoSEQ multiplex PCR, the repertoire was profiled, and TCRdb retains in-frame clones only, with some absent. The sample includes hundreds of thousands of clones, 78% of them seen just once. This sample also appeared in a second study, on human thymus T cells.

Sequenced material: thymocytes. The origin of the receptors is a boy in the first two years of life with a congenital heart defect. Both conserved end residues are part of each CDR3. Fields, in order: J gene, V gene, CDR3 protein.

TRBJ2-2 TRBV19 CASSAGAENTGELFF
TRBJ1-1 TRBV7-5 CATTYPLGQTNTEAFF
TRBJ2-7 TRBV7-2 CASTRDRGREQYF
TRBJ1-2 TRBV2 CASSSRTDIYGYTF
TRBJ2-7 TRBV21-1 CASSKIEGTTPDEQYF
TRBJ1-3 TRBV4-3 CASSQDRRVRNTIYF
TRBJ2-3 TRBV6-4 CASSATPSSDTQYF
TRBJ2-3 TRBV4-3 CASSQDEGAGDTQYF
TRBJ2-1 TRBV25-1 CVSSERGSSRSHNEQFF
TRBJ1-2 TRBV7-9 CASSLVGGVANYGYTF
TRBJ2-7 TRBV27 CASRDRLARPYEQYF
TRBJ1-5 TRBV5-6 CASSSRGDYSNQPQHF
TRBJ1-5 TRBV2 CASSPNRGPNQPQHF
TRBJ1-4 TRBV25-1 CASSESHSITPGKLFF
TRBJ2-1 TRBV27 CASGRTSGSPGNEQFF
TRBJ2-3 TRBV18 CASSPPREEDTQYF
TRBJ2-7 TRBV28 CASSLEVAGKGYEQYF
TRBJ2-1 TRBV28 CASSLPPGLESFMAYNEQFF
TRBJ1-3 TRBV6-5 CASSRQGAGGNTIYF
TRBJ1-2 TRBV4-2 CASSPSPGREYGYTF
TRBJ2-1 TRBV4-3 CASSQAIMADNEQFF
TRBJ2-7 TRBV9 CASSIWDREAPYEQYF
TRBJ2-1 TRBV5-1 CASSYLTGDNEQFF
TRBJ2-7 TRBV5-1 CASSVGTSGTYEQYF
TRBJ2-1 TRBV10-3 CAISESAREQFF
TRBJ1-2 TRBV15 CATSRELNGTQYGYTF
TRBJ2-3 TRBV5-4 CASSSELESGRCTDTQYF
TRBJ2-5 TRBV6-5 CASRETTPTRTQYF
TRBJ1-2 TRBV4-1 CASSPDRGQGHYGYTF
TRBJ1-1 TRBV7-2 CASSLITAAEAFF
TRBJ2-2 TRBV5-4 CASSSPGLARGGGELFF
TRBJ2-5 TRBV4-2 CASSQIGLAGVRETQYF
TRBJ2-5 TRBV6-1 CASSEAGTDQETQYF
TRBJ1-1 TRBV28 CASSSRRSGFDEAFF
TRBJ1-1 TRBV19 CASSIAPGGDTEAFF
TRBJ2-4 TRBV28 CASSFLSGGGKNIQYF
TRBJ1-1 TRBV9 CASSPGGLMNTEAFF
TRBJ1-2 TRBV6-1 CASSESQGAGYGYTF
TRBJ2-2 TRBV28 CASIKRGPGELFF
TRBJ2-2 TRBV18 CASLAGADTGELFF
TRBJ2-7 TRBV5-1 CASSPNPYSGRSGEQYF
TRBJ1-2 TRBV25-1 CASSGAPYGYTF
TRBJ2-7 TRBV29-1 CSVEGLAGWRRYEQYF
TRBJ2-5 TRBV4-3 CASSQLAVRETQYF
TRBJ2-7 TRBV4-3 CASSQDPQAYEQYF
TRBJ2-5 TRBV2 CARGVLVAGGQETQYF
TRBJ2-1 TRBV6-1 CASKRTGGNEQFF
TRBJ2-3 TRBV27 CASSTWREPTDTQYF
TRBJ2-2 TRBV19 CASSPRSSRDSTGELFF
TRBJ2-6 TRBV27 CASRVQGRILSGANVLTF
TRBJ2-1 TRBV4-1 CASSQDTGGPPYNEQFF
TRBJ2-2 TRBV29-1 CSVVGAGGRGTGELFF
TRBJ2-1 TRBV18 CASSPPVASGSSYNEQFF
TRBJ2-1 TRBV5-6 CASSLARTSGRGEQFF
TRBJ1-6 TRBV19 CASTPTGEDSPLHF
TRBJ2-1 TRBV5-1 CASSLRGEGYNEQFF
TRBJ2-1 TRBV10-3 CAIGTAGATFNEQFF
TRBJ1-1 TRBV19 CASSISEIRGLTEAFF
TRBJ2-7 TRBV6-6 CASSRGGSNEQYF
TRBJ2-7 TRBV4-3 CASSQDGQAYEQYF